These 31 T cell receptor beta chains were all obtained from the same sample, sequenced in a study of cytomegalovirus exposure and HLA in healthy donors. Vbeta (60) and Jbeta (13) primers were used in the PCR. Profiling relied on immunoSEQ multiplex PCR, and the TCRdb table lists in-frame clones only, not all of them. The sample has 280,000 or so clones, about 90% seen once; the top ten hold more than 2%. The source material was PBMCs. These receptors came from a young woman in good health and CMV-seronegative.

The chain links TRBV5-8 to TRBJ1-1, with D perhaps TRBD1 (5 bases). V was cut by 4 bases and J by 0 bases, with 13 bases left in between. Germline assignment: CDR1 SGHTS and CDR2 YDEGEE. The CDR3 contains 15 residues. CDR3 DNA sequence: TGTGCCAGCAGCCTCAGGGAGGGCATGAACACTGAAGCTTTCTTT. The encoded protein is CASSLREGMNTEAFF.

CDR3 sequence reads: CASSLEPAGTDTQYF. The CDR3 DNA reads TGCGCCAGCAGCTTAGAGCCGGCAGGGACAGATACGCAGTATTTT. The V call is TRBV5-1, the J call TRBJ2-3; TRBD1 might be the D (5 bases). V was trimmed by 2 bases and J by 3 bases, leaving 13 bases between them. Germline V lookup: CDR1 SGHRS, CDR2 YFSETQ. The CDR3 runs to 15 residues.

V usage is TRBV28 and J usage is TRBJ1-4, with TRBD1 matching 7 bases. CDR3 length: 13 amino acids. CDR1 is MDHEN, CDR2 SYDVKM, per germline. The V gene end was trimmed by 3 bases and the J gene end by 8 bases; junction bases not matched to a gene: 3. The CDR3, as DNA: TGTGCCAGCAGTTTTACAGGGGAGGAAAAACTGTTTTTT. It codes for CASSFTGEEKLFF.

The chain carries TRBV6-1 and TRBJ1-6, with 7 bases fitting TRBD1. Per the germline V gene, CDR1 is MNHNS and CDR2 is SASEGT. CDR3 length: 14 residues. V shed 6 bases, J shed 10 bases, and the junction held 9 bases outside the gene matches. The CDR3 loop reads CASRNDRVGSPLHF. For the CDR3, the DNA is TGTGCCAGCAGGAATGACAGGGTCGGCTCACCCCTCCACTTT.

The chain employs TRBV15 and TRBJ1-1; D is ambiguous. The CDR3 consists of 15 residues. Germline values: CDR1 LNHNV, CDR2 YYDKDF (reference sequence). Trimming took 5 bases from V and 0 from J, leaving 13 bases between them. CDR3 in amino acids: CATSRGQKMNTEAFF. The CDR3 DNA is TGTGCCACCAGCCGAGGGCAGAAAATGAACACTGAAGCTTTCTTT.

This sequence joins TRBV11-2 and TRBJ2-2, with 14 bases matching TRBD2. The CDR3 totals 15 residues. Germline CDR1 and CDR2: SGHAT and FQNNGV. Losses at the gene ends were 6 bases for V and 8 bases for J; bases not matched to a gene: 5. The CDR3 DNA reads as TGTGCCAGCAGTAAAGGACTAGCGGGGGGAGGGGAGCTGTTTTTT. Translated, it gives CASSKGLAGGGELFF.

This sequence joins TRBV9 and TRBJ2-3, with 9 positions matching TRBD2. This CDR3 contains 16 residues. The germline CDR1 and CDR2 sequences are SGDLS and YYNGEE. J was trimmed by 3 bases and V by 3 bases; bases with no gene match: 8. The CDR3 here is CASSGGSGGRTDTQYF. In nucleotides, the CDR3 is TGTGCCAGCAGCGGGGGAAGCGGGGGGAGGACAGATACGCAGTATTTT.

The chain is built from TRBV10-3 and TRBJ1-2; TRBD1 is a possible D gene (6 bases). Trimming took 4 bases from V and 13 from J, leaving 22 bases between them. Germline lookup yields CDR1 ENHRY and CDR2 SYGVKD. The CDR3 is 14 amino acids. CDR3 in DNA: TGTGCCATCAGTGGCGATTCCGGGACACCGTTTTCCACCTTC. The encoded protein is CAISGDSGTPFSTF.

Only a few counts were recorded for this clone. The rearrangement uses TRBV13 and TRBJ2-7; 8 nucleotides match TRBD1. The V segment lost 3 bases and the J segment 8 bases; nucleotides outside the gene matches: 6. Per germline, CDR1 PRHDT and CDR2 FYEKMQ (reference sequence). This CDR3 is 13 amino acids long. The CDR3 is CASSLDRVPQQYF. CDR3 in DNA: TGTGCCAGCAGCTTGGACAGGGTGCCGCAGCAGTACTTC.

The chain couples TRBV18 to TRBJ1-1; a weak D match, TRBD1 (6 bases). Deletions cut 3 bases from V and 0 bases from J, with 20 bases between. Germline V gene sequence: CDR1 KGHSH, CDR2 LQKENI. This CDR3 has 18 amino acids. CDR3 bases: TGTGCCAGCTCACCTCCCCTCAGGGGCGGGGGGCTGAACACTGAAGCTTTCTTT. Protein: CASSPPLRGGGLNTEAFF. The whole variable domain, remainder taken from reference TRBV18 and TRBJ1-1, is NAGVMQNPRHLVRRRGQEARLRCSPMKGHSHVYWYRQLPEEGLKFMVYLQKENIIDESGMPKERFSAEFPKEGPSILRIQQVVRGDSAAYFCASSPPLRGGGLNTEAFFGQGTRLTVV.

This rearrangement joins TRBV13 to TRBJ2-7; 8 bases line up with TRBD1. The germline gives CDR1 PRHDT, CDR2 FYEKMQ (reference sequence). The CDR3 extends over 15 amino acids. Trimming took 4 bases from V and 2 from J; bases not matched to a gene: 7. CDR3 sequence: CASSSAGTGTYEQYF. CDR3 DNA sequence: TGTGCCAGCAGCTCCGCCGGGACAGGAACCTACGAGCAGTACTTC.

V is TRBV5-1 and J is TRBJ2-5; D gene ambiguous. The CDR3 consists of 13 residues. Germline V gene data show CDR1 as SGHRS and CDR2 as YFSETQ. Trimming cost V 4 bases and J 4 bases, with 11 bases left between them. CDR3 residues: CASSPLVSETQYF. The CDR3 coding sequence is TGCGCCAGCAGCCCCCTTGTTTCAGAGACCCAGTACTTC.

The V call is TRBV27, the J call TRBJ2-1; D gene unclear. V gave up 5 bases and J gave up 4 bases, with 12 bases separating them. Germline values: CDR1 MNHEY, CDR2 SMNVEV (reference sequence). The CDR3 contains 14 residues. Written as DNA, the CDR3 is TGTGCCAGCAGTACCCTAGGATCATACAATGAGCAGTTCTTC. Translated, it gives CASSTLGSYNEQFF.

CDR3 loop: CASSQDLGQTYTEAFF. In DNA, the CDR3 is TGTGCCAGCAGCCAAGATTTAGGACAGACGTACACTGAAGCTTTCTTT. The J gene is TRBJ1-1, the V gene TRBV14; the D gene is possibly TRBD1 (6 bases). Germline-derived CDR1 and CDR2 are SGHDN and FVKESK. Trimming shortened V by 0 bases and J by 3 bases, and 14 bases separated the two germline ends. The CDR3 has 16 residues.

The chain couples TRBV6-1 to TRBJ2-7; TRBD1 matches 8 bases. This CDR3 spans 15 amino acids. V lost 7 bases to trimming and J lost 2 bases; unmatched junction nucleotides: 10. CDR1 MNHNS and CDR2 SASEGT come from the germline V gene. The CDR3 is CASTQRGQAPYEQYF. DNA for the CDR3: TGTGCCAGCACCCAAAGGGGACAGGCCCCCTACGAGCAGTACTTC.

To note about this clone: At one end, the junction sequence differs from germline, possibly due to a read error. Other DNA sequences of this sample code for an identical CDR3. The rearrangement joins TRBV2 to TRBJ2-7, with D possibly matching TRBD2 (5 bases). Germline V gene data show CDR1 as SNHLY and CDR2 as FYNNEI. This CDR3 comprises 12 residues. CDR3 protein: CASRPWENEQYF. The CDR3 DNA sequence: TGCGCCAGCCGCCCGTGGGAGAACGAGCAGTACTTC.

The CDR3 nucleotides are TGCGCCAGCAGCTTCGGTCAAGGGGCCCCCATGAACACTGAAGCTTTCTTT. Protein product: CASSFGQGAPMNTEAFF. The chain carries TRBV5-1 and TRBJ1-1; D may be TRBD1 (5 bases). The CDR3 totals 17 residues. Germline CDR1 SGHRS, CDR2 YFSETQ. Trimming took off 2 bases at V and 0 bases at J, with 17 bases between the two ends.

This chain connects TRBV6-1 to TRBJ2-7, with D possibly TRBD2 on 5 matching bases. V was pared by 5 bases and J by 0 bases, with 11 bases between. From germline, CDR1 is MNHNS and CDR2 SASEGT. This CDR3 has 14 residues. The CDR3 sequence is CASSHTGFSYEQYF. In DNA form, the CDR3 reads TGTGCCAGCAGTCACACGGGGTTCTCCTACGAGCAGTACTTC.

This chain joins TRBV6-6 and TRBJ2-1; 10 bases map to TRBD2. This CDR3 comprises 16 residues. V lost 5 bases to trimming and J lost 2 bases; unmatched junction nucleotides: 6. CDR1 is MNHNY, CDR2 SVGAGI, per germline (reference sequence). The CDR3 here is CASSSVAGGTYNEQFF. The CDR3 region has the DNA TGTGCCAGCAGTAGTGTAGCGGGGGGTACCTACAATGAGCAGTTCTTC.

This clone was detected only a few times. This chain joins TRBV7-3 and TRBJ2-1, with 7 nucleotides matching TRBD2. CDR3 length: 12 amino acids. Germline trimming cut 2 bases from V and 8 bases from J; bases unmatched to any gene: 0. Germline values: CDR1 SGHTA, CDR2 FQGTGA. Here the CDR3 DNA reads TGTGCCAGCAGCTTAGGGGGGGATGAGCAGTTCTTC. It specifies CASSLGGDEQFF.

The chain uses TRBV15 and TRBJ1-2; TRBD1 aligns across 8 bases. The length of the CDR3 is 16 residues. After removal of 1 base from V and 7 bases from J, the junction contained 11 bases not matched to a gene. Germline V gene lookup returns CDR1 LNHNV and CDR2 YYDKDF (reference sequence). The CDR3 protein is CATSRGVWQGAGGYTF. The CDR3 DNA reads TGTGCCACCAGCAGAGGAGTATGGCAGGGGGCGGGTGGCTACACCTTC. The variable domain in full, completed from reference TRBV15 and TRBJ1-2, reads DAMVIQNPRYQVTQFGKPVTLSCSQTLNHNVMYWYQQKSSQAPKLLFHYYDKDFNNEADTPDNFQSRRPNTSFCFLDIRSPGLGDTAMYLCATSRGVWQGAGGYTFGSGTRLTVV.

This chain links TRBV5-5 with TRBJ2-7, with D perhaps matching TRBD1 (5 bases). Trimming stripped 4 bases from V and 5 bases from J, with 25 bases between. There are 17 residues in the CDR3. The germline V gene has CDR1 SGHKS and CDR2 YYEKEE (reference sequence). CDR3 coding DNA: TGTGCCAGCAGCCTGACCACCACAAGGTTAGGGGTTAACGAGCAGTACTTC. Translation: CASSLTTTRLGVNEQYF.

The rearrangement uses TRBV14 and TRBJ2-1; 10 nucleotides line up with TRBD1. The CDR3 loop spans 17 amino acids. The V and J ends lost 4 bases and 8 bases, in that order; junction bases with no gene match: 14. From germline, CDR1 is SGHDN and CDR2 FVKESK. The CDR3 DNA reads TGTGCCAGCAGCCTTCCCCTCGGACAGGGGGGGAGAGATGAGCAGTTCTTC. Encoded protein: CASSLPLGQGGRDEQFF.

The chain employs TRBV15 and TRBJ2-1; D possibly corresponds to TRBD2 (5 bases). The ends were cut back, 0 bases at V and 7 bases at J, with 13 bases in the middle. The CDR3 runs 15 residues. Germline assignment: CDR1 LNHNV and CDR2 YYDKDF (reference sequence). CDR3 sequence: CATSRDLGSGNEQFF. The CDR3 DNA follows: TGTGCCACCAGCAGAGATCTGGGGTCGGGGAATGAGCAGTTCTTC. The whole variable domain, filled in from reference TRBV15 and TRBJ2-1, reads DAMVIQNPRYQVTQFGKPVTLSCSQTLNHNVMYWYQQKSSQAPKLLFHYYDKDFNNEADTPDNFQSRRPNTSFCFLDIRSPGLGDTAMYLCATSRDLGSGNEQFFGPGTRLTVL.

About this clone itself: One junction end does not reproduce the germline sequence, and a read error may be involved. This chain uses TRBV7-9 with TRBJ1-4; maybe TRBD1 (5 bases). The CDR3 contains 14 residues. The germline V gene has CDR1 SEHNR and CDR2 FQNEAQ (reference sequence). The CDR3 region has the DNA TGTGCCAGCAGCTTGGGGCTTAGGTCCGGGCGGCGGCTTTTT. This gives the protein CASSLGLRSGRRLF.

The V and J genes are TRBV5-1 and TRBJ1-6; D is perhaps TRBD1 (6 bases). V lost 0 bases, J lost 3 bases, and 10 bases lay in between. CDR1 is SGHRS and CDR2 is YFSETQ in the germline V gene. The CDR3 sequence is 16 residues long. Written as DNA, the CDR3 is TGCGCCAGCAGCTTGGCCGGACAGATCTATAATTCACCCCTCCACTTT. Translating it yields CASSLAGQIYNSPLHF.

This clone was observed a single time. The rearrangement uses TRBV5-1 and TRBJ2-5; 9 positions match TRBD2. The V and J ends lost 3 bases and 11 bases, in that order; junction bases with no gene match: 14. Germline-derived CDR1 and CDR2 are SGHRS and YFSETQ. The CDR3 is 15 residues long. The CDR3 loop reads CASSWRGGSAGEQYF. The CDR3 region has the DNA TGCGCCAGCAGCTGGCGGGGGGGGAGTGCGGGGGAGCAGTACTTC. The variable domain in full, completed from reference TRBV5-1 and TRBJ2-5, reads KAGVTQTPRYLIKTRGQQVTLSCSPISGHRSVSWYQQTPGQGLQFLFEYFSETQRNKGNFPGRFSGRQFSNSRSEMNVSTLELGDSALYLCASSWRGGSAGEQYFGPGTRLLVL.

The chain combines TRBV13 with TRBJ2-2; D uncertain. The V gene's germline CDR1 is PRHDT and CDR2 FYEKMQ (reference sequence). V lost 0 bases, J lost 6 bases, and 5 bases lay in between. This CDR3 has 13 residues. Here the CDR3 DNA reads TGTGCCAGCAGCTTAGGCGGTGCCGGGGAGCTGTTTTTT. Encoded protein: CASSLGGAGELFF.

This clone showed up just once. The chain combines TRBV6-4 with TRBJ2-2; D is perhaps TRBD2 (6 bases). With 2 bases removed from V and 1 base from J, the gap between germline ends came to 8 bases. The germline V gene encodes CDR1 MRHNA and CDR2 SNTAGT. The CDR3 loop spans 15 amino acids. The CDR3 here is CASSDGTVNTGELFF. CDR3 DNA: TGTGCCAGCAGTGACGGGACTGTGAACACCGGGGAGCTGTTTTTT.

The chain is built from TRBV7-3 and TRBJ2-5; D is perhaps TRBD2 (5 bases). Trimming pared 3 bases from V and 2 bases from J, leaving 7 bases between. The CDR3 covers 13 residues. The germline V gene encodes CDR1 SGHTA and CDR2 FQGTGA. The CDR3 sequence is CASSFLAQETQYF. The CDR3, as DNA: TGTGCCAGCAGCTTTTTAGCGCAAGAGACCCAGTACTTC.

The chain carries TRBV6-5 and TRBJ2-2; D may be TRBD2 (5 bases). The V and J ends lost 10 bases and 4 bases respectively, with 13 bases between them. Germline CDR1 and CDR2: MNHEY and SVGAGI. The CDR3 extends over 13 amino acids. The CDR3 nucleotides read TGTGCCACCAATCGGGGTCCCACCGGGGAGCTGTTTTTT. Translating gives CATNRGPTGELFF.